This T cell receptor (beta chain) is from a study of CD8 T cells in ankylosing spondylitis (dated by TCRdb to about 2017). Study-wide context: The study set out to find disease-linked TCR variants by profiling T cell receptor beta repertoires in ankylosing spondylitis patients and healthy donors. Peripheral blood was sampled, and synovial fluid was additionally collected from ankylosing spondylitis patients. The full study cohort was made up of approximately 24 ankylosing spondylitis patients and roughly 100 healthy donors.

Broader findings and caveats from the paper: According to the report, matched synovial fluid samples from ankylosing spondylitis patients were significantly enriched for the disease-linked clones. Blood from ankylosing spondylitis patients appeared to be characterized by a TCR beta motif made up of under 10 highly homologous amino acid variants. In peripheral blood, the disease-linked clones were found at relatively low frequencies and had a CD8+ phenotype. Some motif variants had previously been reported in the synovial fluid and blood of reactive arthritis patients, which suggests shared mechanisms of disease initiation.

The data were produced on an Illumina HiSeq 2500. Quantitative 5'-RACE with molecular barcodes was used to prepare TCR beta libraries. The paper's data handling went like this. A new computational method, built on a probabilistic model of VDJ rearrangement, was used to identify disease-linked TCR variants. TCRdb reanalyzed the raw reads on its own, using fastp at Q25 for trimming and MiXCR for clone calling, and kept in-frame beta chains. Entries that share a CDR3 protein sequence are merged under the most common genes and DNA. The V and J calls and clone size come from TCRdb's table, not from the authors' own analysis. The table for this sample lists around 230,000 distinct CDR3 sequences; less than 10% of them were counted only once. About 6.8% of the sample comes from the top ten. This clonotype was seen only a few times. Its antigen is still unknown. Base qualities are not provided; no much larger clone lies one nucleotide away.

Material: blood, either unsorted or a sorted T cell fraction (not recorded which). The source is a male donor with ankylosing spondylitis or in good health (not recorded which).

The nucleotide sequence reads TGTGCCAGCAGCCTCGCGGGGACAGGAGGATCCTACGAGCAGTACTTC. It translates to CASSLAGTGGSYEQYF. The receptor chain draws on TRBV7-2 and TRBJ2-7, with 8 central nucleotides matching TRBD1. The germline V gene gives CDR1 as SGHTA and CDR2 as FQGNSA. Measured from the cysteine to the phenylalanine, the CDR3 is 16 residues long. Only the CDR3 region is kept as DNA, spanning 48 bases read in frame from base 1. V is pruned by 5 bases and J by 1 base, leaving 10 bases of the junction without a gene match.